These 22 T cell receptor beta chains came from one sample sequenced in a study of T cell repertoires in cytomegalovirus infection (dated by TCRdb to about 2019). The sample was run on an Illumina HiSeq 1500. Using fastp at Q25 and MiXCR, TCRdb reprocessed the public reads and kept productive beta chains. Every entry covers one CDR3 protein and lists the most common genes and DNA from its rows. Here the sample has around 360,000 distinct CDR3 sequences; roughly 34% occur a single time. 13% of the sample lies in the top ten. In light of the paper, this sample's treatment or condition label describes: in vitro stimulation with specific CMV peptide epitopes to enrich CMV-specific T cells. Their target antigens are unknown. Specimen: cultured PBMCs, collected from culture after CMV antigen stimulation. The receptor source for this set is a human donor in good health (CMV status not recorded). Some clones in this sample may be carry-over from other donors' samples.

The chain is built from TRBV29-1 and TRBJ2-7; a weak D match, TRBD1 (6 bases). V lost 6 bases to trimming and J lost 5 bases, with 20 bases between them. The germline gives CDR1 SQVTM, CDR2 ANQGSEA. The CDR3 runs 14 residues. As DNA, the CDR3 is TGCAGCGTCCTCCAGACAGGTAAAAGGAACGAGCAGTACGTC. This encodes CSVLQTGKRNEQYV.

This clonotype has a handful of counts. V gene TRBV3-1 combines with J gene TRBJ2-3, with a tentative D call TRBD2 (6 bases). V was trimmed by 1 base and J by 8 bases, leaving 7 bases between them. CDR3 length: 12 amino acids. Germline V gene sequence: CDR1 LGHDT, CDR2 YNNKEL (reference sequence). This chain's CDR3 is CASSQGEATQYF. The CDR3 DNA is TGTGCCAGCAGCCAAGGGGAGGCTACGCAGTATTTT.

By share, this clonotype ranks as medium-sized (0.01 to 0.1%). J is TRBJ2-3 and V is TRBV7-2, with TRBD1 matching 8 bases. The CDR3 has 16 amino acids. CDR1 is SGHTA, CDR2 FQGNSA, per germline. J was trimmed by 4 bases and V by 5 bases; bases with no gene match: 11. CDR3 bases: TGTGCCAGCAGCCCCCTCGCCGGGACAGGTGCAGATACGCAGTATTTT. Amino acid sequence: CASSPLAGTGADTQYF.

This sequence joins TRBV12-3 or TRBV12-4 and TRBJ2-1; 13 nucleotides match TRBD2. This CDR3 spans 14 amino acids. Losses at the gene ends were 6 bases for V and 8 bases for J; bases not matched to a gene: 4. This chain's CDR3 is CASRRTSGSYEQFF. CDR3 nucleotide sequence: TGTGCCAGCAGACGGACTAGCGGGAGCTATGAGCAGTTCTTC.

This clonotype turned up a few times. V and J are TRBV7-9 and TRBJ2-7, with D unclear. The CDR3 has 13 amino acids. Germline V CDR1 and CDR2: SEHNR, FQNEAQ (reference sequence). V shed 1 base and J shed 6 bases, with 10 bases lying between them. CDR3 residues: CASSLEVGAEQYF. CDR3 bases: TGTGCCAGCAGCTTAGAGGTCGGAGCCGAGCAGTACTTC.

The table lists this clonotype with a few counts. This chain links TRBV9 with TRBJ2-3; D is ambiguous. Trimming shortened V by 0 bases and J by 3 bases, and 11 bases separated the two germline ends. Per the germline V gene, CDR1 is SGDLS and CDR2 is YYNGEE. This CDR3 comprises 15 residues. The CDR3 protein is CASSVVSTSTDTQYF. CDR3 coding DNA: TGTGCCAGCAGCGTAGTATCCACGAGTACAGATACGCAGTATTTT.

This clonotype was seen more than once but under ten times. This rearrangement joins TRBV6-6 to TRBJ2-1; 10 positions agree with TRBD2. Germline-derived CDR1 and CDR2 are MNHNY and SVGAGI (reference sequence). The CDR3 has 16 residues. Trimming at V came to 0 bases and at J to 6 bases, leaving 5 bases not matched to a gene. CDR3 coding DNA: TGTGCCAGCAGTTACTCGCCTAGCGGGAGAGTCAATGAGCAGTTCTTC. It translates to CASSYSPSGRVNEQFF.

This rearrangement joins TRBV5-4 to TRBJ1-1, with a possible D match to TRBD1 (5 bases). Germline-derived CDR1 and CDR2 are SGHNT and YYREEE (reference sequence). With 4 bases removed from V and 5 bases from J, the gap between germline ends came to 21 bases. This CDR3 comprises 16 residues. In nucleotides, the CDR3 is TGTGCCAGCAGCATCGGGACCCCCCGTATTGAGACTGAAGCTTTCTTT. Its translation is CASSIGTPRIETEAFF.

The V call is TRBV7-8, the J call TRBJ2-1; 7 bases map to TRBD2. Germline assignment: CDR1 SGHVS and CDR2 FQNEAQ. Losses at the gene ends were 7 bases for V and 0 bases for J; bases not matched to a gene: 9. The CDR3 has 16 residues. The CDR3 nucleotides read TGTGCCAGCACCCCGAGTTGGGGGGGCTCCTACAATGAGCAGTTCTTC. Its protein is CASTPSWGGSYNEQFF.

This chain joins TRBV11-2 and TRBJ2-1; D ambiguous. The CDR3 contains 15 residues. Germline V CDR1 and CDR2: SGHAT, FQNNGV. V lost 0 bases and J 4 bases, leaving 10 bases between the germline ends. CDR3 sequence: CASSLEASAYNEQFF. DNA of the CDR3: TGTGCCAGCAGCTTAGAAGCCAGTGCGTACAATGAGCAGTTCTTC.

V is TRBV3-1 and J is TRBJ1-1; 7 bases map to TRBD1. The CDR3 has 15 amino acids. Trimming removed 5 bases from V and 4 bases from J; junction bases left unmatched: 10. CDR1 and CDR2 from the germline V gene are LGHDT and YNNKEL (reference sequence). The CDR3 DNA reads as TGTGCCAGCAGCGCTTTCAGGGGGGGGGGCACTGAAGCTTTCTTT. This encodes CASSAFRGGGTEAFF.

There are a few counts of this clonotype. The CDR3 spells CASSVGIYQPQHF. The DNA of the CDR3 is TGTGCCAGCAGTGTGGGAATCTATCAGCCCCAGCATTTT. The V call is TRBV6-5, the J call TRBJ1-5; D remains unclear. Trimming pared 5 bases from V and 5 bases from J, leaving 10 bases between. The CDR3 contains 13 residues. Looked up from germline, CDR1 is MNHEY and CDR2 is SVGAGI.

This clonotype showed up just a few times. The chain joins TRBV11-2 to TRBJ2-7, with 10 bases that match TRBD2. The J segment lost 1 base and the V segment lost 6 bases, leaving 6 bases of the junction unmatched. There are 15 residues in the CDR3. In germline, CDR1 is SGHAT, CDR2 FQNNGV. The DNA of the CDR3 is TGTGCCAGCAGGAGAGGACTAGCGGAATCCTACGAGCAGTACTTC. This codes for CASRRGLAESYEQYF. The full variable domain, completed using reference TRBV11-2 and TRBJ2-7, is EAGVAQSPRYKIIEKRQSVAFWCNPISGHATLYWYQQILGQGPKLLIQFQNNGVVDDSQLPKDRFSAERLKGVDSTLKIQPAKLEDSAVYLCASRRGLAESYEQYFGPGTRLTVT.

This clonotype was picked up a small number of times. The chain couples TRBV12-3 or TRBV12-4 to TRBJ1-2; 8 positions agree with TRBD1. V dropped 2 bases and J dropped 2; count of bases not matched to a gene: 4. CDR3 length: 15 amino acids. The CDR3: CASSLSTGGNYGYTF. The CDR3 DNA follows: TGTGCCAGCAGTTTAAGCACAGGGGGGAACTATGGCTACACCTTC.

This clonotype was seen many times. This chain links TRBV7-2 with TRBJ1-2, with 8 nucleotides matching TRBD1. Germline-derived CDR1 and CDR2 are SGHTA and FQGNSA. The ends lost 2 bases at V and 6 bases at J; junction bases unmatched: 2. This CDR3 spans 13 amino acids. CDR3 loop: CASSLSTGDGYTF. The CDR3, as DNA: TGTGCCAGCAGCTTATCGACAGGGGATGGCTACACCTTC.

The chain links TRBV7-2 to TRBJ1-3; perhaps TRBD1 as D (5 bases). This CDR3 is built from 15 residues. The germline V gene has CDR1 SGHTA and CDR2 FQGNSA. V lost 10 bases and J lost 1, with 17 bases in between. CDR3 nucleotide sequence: TGTGCCACTGCTAGGGACCGGGCGTCTGGAAACACCATATATTTT. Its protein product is CATARDRASGNTIYF.

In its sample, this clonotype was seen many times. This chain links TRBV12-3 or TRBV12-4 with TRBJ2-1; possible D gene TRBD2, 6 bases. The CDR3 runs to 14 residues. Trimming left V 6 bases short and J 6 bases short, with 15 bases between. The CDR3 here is CASRPGLKINEQFF. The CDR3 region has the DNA TGTGCCAGCAGGCCGGGACTTAAAATCAATGAGCAGTTCTTC.

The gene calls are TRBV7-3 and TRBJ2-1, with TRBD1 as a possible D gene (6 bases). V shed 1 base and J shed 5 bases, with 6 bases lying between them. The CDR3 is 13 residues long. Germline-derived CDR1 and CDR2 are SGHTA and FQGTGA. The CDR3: CASSLRGHNEQFF. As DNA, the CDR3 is TGTGCCAGCAGCTTAAGGGGGCACAATGAGCAGTTCTTC. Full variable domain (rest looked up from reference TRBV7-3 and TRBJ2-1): GAGVSQTPSNKVTEKGKYVELRCDPISGHTALYWYRQSLGQGPEFLIYFQGTGAADDSGLPNDRFFAVRPEGSVSTLKIQRTERGDSAVYLCASSLRGHNEQFFGPGTRLTVL.

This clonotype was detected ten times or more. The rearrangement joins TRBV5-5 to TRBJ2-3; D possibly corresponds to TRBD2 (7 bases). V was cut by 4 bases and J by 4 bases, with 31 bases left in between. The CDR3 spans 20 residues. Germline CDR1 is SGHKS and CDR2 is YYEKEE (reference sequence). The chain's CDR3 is CASSTSTQAMGGLAADTQYF. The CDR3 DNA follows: TGTGCCAGCAGCACATCGACCCAAGCAATGGGGGGGCTTGCGGCAGATACGCAGTATTTT. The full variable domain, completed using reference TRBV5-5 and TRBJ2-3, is DAGVTQSPTHLIKTRGQQVTLRCSPISGHKSVSWYQQVLGQGPQFIFQYYEKEERGRGNFPDRFSARQFPNYSSELNVNALLLGDSALYLCASSTSTQAMGGLAADTQYFGPGTRLTVL.

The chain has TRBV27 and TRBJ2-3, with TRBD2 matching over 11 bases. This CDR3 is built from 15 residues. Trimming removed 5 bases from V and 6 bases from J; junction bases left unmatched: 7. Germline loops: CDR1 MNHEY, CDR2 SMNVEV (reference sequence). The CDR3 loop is CASSLSGRASDTQYF. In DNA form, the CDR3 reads TGTGCCAGCAGTCTTAGCGGGAGGGCATCCGATACGCAGTATTTT.

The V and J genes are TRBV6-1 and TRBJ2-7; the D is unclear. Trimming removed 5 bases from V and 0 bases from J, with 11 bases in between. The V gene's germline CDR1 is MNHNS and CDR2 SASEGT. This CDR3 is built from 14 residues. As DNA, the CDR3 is TGTGCCAGCAGTCCCCTCGGGCTCTCCTACGAGCAGTACGTC. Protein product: CASSPLGLSYEQYV.

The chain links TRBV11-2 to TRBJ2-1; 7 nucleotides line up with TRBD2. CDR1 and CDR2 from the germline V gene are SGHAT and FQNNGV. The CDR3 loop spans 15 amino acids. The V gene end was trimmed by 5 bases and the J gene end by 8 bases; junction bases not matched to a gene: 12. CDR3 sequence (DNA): TGTGCCAGCAGCCCCAGCCATGGGCGGGGGTATGAGCAGTTCTTC. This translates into CASSPSHGRGYEQFF.